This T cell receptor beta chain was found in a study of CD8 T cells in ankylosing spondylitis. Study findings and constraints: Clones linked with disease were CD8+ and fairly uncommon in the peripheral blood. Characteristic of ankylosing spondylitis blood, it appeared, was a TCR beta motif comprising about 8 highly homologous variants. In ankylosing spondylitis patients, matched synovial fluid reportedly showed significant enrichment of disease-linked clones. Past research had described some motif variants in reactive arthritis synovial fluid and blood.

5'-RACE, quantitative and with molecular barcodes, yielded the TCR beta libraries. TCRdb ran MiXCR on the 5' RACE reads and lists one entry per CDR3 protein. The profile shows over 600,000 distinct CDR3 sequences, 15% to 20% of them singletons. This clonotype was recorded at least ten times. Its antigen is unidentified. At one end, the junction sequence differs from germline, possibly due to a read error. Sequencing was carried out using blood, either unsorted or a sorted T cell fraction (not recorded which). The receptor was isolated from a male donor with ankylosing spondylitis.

The CDR3 DNA reads as TGTGCCAGCAGCTTAGAGGGAGGGGAGCAGTACTTC. Its protein product is CASSLEGGEQYF. The chain recombines TRBV5-1 with TRBJ2-7, with 7 bases lining up with TRBD2. This CDR3 region has 12 residues. Germline CDR1 SGHRS, CDR2 YFSETQ.